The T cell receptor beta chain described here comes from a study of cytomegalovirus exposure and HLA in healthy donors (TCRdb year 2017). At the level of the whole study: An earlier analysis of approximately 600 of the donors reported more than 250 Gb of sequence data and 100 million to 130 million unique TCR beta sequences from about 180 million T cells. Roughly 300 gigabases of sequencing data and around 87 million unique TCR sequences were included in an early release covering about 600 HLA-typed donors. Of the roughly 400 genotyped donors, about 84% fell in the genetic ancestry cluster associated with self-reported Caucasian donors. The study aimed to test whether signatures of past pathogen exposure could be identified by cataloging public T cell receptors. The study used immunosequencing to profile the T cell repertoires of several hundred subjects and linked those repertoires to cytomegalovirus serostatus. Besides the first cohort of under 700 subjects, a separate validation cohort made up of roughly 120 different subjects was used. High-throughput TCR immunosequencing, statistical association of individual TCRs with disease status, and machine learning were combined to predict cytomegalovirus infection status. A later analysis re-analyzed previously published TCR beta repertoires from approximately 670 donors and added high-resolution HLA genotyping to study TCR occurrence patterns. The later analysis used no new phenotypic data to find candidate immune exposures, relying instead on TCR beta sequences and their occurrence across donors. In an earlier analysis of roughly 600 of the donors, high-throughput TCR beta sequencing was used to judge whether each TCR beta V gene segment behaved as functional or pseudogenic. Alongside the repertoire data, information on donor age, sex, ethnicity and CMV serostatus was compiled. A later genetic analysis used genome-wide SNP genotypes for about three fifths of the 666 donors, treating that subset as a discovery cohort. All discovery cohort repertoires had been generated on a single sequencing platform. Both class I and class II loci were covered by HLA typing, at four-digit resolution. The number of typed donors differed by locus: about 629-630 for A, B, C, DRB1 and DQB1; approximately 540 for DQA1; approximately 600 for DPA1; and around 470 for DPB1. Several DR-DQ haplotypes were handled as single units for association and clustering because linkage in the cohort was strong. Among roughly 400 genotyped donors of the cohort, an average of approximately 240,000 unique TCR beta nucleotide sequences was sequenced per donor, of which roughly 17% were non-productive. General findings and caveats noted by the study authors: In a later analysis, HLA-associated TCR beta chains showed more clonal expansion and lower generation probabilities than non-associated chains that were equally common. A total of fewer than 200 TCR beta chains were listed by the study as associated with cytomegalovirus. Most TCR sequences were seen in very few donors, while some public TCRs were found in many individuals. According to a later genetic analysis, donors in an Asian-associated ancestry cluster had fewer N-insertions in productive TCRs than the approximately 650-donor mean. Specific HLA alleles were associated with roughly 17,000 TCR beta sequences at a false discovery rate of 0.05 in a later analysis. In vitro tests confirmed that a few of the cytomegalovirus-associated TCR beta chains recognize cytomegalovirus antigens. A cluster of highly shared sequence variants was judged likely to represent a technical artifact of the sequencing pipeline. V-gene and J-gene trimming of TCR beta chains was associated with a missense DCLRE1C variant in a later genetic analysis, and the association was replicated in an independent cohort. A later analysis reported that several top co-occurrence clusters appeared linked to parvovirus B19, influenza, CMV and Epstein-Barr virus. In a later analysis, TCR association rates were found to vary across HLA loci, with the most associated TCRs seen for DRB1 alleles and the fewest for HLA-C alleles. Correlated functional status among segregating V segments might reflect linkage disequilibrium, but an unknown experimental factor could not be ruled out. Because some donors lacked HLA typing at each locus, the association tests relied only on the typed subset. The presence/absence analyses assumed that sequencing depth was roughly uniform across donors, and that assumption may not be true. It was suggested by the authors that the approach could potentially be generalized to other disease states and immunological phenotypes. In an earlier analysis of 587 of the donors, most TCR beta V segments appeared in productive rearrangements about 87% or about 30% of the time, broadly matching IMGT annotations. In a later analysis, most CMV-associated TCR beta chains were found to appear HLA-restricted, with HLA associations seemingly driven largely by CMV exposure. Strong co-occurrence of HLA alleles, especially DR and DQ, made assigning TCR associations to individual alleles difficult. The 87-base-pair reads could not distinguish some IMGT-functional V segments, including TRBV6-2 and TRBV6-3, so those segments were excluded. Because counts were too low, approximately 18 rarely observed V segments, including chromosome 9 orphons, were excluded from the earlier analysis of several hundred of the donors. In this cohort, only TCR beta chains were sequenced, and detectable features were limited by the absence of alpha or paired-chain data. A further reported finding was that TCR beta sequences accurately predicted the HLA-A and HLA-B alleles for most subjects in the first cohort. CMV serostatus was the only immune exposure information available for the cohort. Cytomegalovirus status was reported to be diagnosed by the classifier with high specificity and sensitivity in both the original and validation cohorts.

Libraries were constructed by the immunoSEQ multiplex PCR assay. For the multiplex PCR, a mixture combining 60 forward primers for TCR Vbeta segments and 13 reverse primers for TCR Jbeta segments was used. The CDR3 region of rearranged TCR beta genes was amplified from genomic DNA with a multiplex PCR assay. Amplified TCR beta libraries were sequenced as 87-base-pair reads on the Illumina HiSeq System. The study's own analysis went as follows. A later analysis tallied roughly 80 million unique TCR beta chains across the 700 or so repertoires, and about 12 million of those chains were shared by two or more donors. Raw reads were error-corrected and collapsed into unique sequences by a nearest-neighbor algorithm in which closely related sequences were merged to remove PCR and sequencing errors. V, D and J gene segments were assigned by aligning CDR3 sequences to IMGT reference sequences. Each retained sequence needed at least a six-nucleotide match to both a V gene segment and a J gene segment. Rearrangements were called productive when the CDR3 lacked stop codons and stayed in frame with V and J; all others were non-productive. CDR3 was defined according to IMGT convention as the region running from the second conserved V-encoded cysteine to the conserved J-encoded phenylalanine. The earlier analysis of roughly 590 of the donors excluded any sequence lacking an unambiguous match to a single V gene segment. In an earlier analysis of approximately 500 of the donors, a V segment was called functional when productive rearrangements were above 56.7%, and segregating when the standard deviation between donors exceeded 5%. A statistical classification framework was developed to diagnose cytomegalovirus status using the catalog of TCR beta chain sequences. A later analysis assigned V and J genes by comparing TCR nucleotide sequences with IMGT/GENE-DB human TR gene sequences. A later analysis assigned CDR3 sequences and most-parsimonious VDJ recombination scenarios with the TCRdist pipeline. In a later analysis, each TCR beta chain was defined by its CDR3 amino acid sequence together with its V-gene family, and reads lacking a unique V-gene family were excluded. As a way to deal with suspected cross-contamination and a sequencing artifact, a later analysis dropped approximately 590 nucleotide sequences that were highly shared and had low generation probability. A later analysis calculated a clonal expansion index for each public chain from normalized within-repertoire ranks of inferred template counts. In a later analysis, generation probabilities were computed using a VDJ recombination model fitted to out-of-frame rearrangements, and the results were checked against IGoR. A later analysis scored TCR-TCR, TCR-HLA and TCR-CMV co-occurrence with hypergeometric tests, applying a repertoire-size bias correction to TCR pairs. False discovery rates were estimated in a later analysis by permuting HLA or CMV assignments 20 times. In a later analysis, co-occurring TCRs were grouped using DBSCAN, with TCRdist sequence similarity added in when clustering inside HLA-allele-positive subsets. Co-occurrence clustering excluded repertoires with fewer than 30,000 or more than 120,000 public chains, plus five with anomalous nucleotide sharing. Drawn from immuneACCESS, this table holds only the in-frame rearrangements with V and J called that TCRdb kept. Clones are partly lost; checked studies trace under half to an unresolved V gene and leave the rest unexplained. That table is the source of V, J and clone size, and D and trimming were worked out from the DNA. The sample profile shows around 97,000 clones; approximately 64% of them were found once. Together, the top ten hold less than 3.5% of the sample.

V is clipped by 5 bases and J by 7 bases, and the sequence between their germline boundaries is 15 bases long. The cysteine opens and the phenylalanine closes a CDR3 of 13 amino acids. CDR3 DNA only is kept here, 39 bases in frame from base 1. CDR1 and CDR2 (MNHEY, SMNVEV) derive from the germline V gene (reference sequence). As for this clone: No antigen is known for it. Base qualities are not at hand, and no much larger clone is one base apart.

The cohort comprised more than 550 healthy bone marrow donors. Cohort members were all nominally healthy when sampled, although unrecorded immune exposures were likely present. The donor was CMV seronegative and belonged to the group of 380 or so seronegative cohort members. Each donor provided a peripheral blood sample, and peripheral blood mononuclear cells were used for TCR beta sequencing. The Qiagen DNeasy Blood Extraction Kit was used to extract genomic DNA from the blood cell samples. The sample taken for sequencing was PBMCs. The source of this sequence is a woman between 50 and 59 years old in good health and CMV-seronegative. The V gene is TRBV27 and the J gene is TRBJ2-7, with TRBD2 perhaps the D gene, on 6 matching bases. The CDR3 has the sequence CASSPGSGTEQYF. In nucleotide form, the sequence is TGTGCCAGCAGTCCGGGGTCAGGGACTGAGCAGTACTTC.